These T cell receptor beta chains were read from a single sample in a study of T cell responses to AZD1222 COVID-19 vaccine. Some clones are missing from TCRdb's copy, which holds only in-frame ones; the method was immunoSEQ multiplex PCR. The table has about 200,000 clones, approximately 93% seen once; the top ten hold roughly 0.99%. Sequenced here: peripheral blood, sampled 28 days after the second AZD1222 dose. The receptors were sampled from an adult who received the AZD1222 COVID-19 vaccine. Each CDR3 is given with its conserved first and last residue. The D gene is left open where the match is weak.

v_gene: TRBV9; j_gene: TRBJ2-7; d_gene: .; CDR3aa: CASSVSGAGEQYF; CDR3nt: TGTGCCAGCAGCGTGTCGGGGGCCGGGGAGCAGTACTTC
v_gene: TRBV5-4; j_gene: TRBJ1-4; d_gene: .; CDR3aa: CASSLGGTTNEKLFF; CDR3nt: TGTGCCAGCAGCTTGGGGGGGACAACTAATGAAAAACTGTTTTTT
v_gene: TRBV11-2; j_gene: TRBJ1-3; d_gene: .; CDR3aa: CASSSPSRGNTIYF; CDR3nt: TGTGCCAGCAGCTCACCGTCCCGTGGAAACACCATATATTTT
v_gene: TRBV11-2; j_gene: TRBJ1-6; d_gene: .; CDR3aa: CASSLGGQGINSPLHF; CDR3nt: TGTGCCAGCAGCCTCGGGGGGCAGGGAATAAACTCACCCCTCCACTTT
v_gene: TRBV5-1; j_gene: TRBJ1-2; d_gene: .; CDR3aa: CASSLRGGDYGYTF; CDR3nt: TGCGCCAGCAGCTTGCGGGGGGGTGACTATGGCTACACCTTC
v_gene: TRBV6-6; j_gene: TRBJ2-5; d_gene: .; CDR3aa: CASGLGTKETQYF; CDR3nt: TGTGCCAGCGGGTTGGGGACGAAAGAGACCCAGTACTTC
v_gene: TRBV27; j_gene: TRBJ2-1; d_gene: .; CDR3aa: CASSLRGNEQFF; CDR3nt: TGTGCCAGCAGTTTACGGGGCAATGAGCAGTTCTTC
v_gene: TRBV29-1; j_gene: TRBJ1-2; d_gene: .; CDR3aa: CSAQGLNGYTF; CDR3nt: TGCAGCGCCCAGGGGTTAAACGGCTACACCTTC
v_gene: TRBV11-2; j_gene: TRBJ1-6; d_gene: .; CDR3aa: CASSLRHPMSSYNSPLHF; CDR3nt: TGTGCCAGCAGCTTACGACATCCAATGAGCTCCTATAATTCACCCCTCCACTTT
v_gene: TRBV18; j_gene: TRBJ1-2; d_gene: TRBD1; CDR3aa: CASSFRRTGDVGYGYTF; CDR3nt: TGTGCCAGCTCGTTCCGCCGGACAGGGGACGTCGGCTATGGCTACACCTTC
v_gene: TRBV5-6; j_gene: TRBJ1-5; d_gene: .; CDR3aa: CASSLLGLDSNQPQHF; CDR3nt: TGTGCCAGCAGCTTGTTGGGCCTAGACAGCAATCAGCCCCAGCATTTT
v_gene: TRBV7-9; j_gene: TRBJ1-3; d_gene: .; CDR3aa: CASRPRTAGSGNTIYF; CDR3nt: TGTGCCAGCAGACCGAGGACAGCGGGGTCTGGAAACACCATATATTTT
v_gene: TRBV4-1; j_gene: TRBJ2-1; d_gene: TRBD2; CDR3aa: CASSQNSGGTYNEQFF; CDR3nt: TGCGCCAGCAGCCAAAATAGCGGGGGAACCTACAATGAGCAGTTCTTC
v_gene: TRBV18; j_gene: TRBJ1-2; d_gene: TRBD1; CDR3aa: CASSLQGALGYTF; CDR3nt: TGTGCCAGCTCACTACAGGGGGCCCTAGGCTACACCTTC
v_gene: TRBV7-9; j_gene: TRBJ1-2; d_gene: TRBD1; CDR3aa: CASSGQTGSGYTF; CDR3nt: TGTGCCAGCAGCGGGCAGACAGGGTCTGGCTACACCTTC
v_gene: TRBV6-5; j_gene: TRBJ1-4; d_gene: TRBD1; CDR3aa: CASTLGQGREKLFF; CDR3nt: TGTGCCAGCACCCTGGGACAGGGGCGAGAAAAACTGTTTTTT
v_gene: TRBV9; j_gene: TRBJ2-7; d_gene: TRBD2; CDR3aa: CASSAGLAGDSYEQYF; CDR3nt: TGTGCCAGCAGCGCTGGACTAGCGGGGGACTCCTACGAGCAGTACTTC
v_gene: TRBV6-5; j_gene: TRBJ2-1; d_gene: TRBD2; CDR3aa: CASVGLAGLNEQFF; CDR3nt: TGTGCCAGCGTCGGACTAGCGGGGCTTAATGAGCAGTTCTTC
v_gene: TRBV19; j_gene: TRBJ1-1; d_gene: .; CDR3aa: CASSINDAEAFF; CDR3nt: TGTGCCAGTAGTATCAACGACGCTGAAGCTTTCTTT
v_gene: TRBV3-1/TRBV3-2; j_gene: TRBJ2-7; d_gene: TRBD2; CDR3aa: CASSRSGTSAYEQYF; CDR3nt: TGTGCCAGCAGCCGATCCGGGACTAGCGCCTACGAGCAGTACTTC
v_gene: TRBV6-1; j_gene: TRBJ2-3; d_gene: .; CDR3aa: CASSEGGVGYTDTQYF; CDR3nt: TGTGCCAGCAGTGAAGGAGGCGTAGGTTACACAGATACGCAGTATTTT
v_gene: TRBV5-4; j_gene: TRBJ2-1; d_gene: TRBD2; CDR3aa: CASSHVTSGGYNEQFF; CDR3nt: TGTGCCAGCAGCCACGTGACTAGCGGGGGGTACAATGAGCAGTTCTTC
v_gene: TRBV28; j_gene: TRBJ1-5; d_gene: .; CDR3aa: CASSFGRSNQPQHF; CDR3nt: TGTGCCAGCAGTTTTGGACGGAGCAATCAGCCCCAGCATTTT
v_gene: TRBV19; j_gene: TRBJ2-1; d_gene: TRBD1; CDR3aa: CASSRDRDRVHNEQFF; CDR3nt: TGTGCCAGTAGTAGGGACCGGGACAGGGTCCACAATGAGCAGTTCTTC
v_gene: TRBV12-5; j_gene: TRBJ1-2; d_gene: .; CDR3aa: CASGIYPGANYGYTF; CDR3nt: TGTGCTAGTGGTATATACCCAGGAGCTAACTATGGCTACACCTTC
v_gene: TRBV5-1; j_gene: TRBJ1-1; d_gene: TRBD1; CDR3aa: CASNYGTGNTEAFF; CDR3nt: TGCGCCAGCAATTATGGGACAGGGAACACTGAAGCTTTCTTT
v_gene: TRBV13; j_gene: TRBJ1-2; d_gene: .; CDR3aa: CASSLGDYGYTF; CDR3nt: TGTGCCAGCAGCTTAGGGGACTATGGCTACACCTTC